This TCR beta chain was profiled in a study of T cell responses to AZD1222 COVID-19 vaccine. The CDR3 sequence is 10 residues long. Trimming took 5 bases from V and 3 from J, leaving 4 bases between them. Germline V gives CDR1 SQVTM, CDR2 ANQGSEA. Libraries were prepared by immunoSEQ multiplex PCR; TCRdb keeps only in-frame clonotypes and omits some of them. The sample has around 140,000 clones; the top ten hold under 2.5%. Study-wide findings and caveats: It should be noted that donors were predominantly white British and more often female, and clonal diversity was possibly underestimated. With dominance at 160-218 and 743-854, vaccine-associated CD4 TCRs spanned spike.

As for this clone: Antigen: not known.

Source material: peripheral blood. This rearrangement joins TRBV29-1 to TRBJ1-1; D not resolved. The clonotype was recovered from an adult in good health. The CDR3 DNA is TGCAGCGTTAGAGACACTGAAGCTTTCTTT. Residues: CSVRDTEAFF.